These 31 T cell receptor beta chains came from one sample sequenced in a study of blood T cells in healthy people across ages. Primed by a sample-barcoded 5' primer and a J-beta primer mix, a second PCR proceeded for 7 to 11 cycles. TCRdb re-analysed the 5' RACE reads in MiXCR, keeping a single row per CDR3 protein. The sample lists 1.5 million to 2 million distinct CDR3 sequences; 49% were seen once. The sample was blood. Receptors originate from a woman in her forties in good health.

Details on this clonotype: This clone may be a read error of a much larger clone one base away. As DNA, the CDR3 is TGCAGCGCCTCGACAGGGGTGTCCTACAATGAGCAGTACTTC. Its translation: CSASTGVSYNEQYF. This chain joins TRBV29-1 and TRBJ2-7; 8 bases match TRBD1. CDR1 and CDR2 (germline): SQVTM, ANQGSEA. J gave up 7 bases and V 7 bases, and 15 bases lay outside the gene matches. CDR3 length: 14 amino acids.

The genes are TRBV3-1 and TRBJ1-5, with no clear D. This CDR3 contains 15 residues. Deletions cut 0 bases from V and 0 bases from J, with 6 bases between. The germline gives CDR1 LGHDT, CDR2 YNNKEL (reference sequence). This CDR3 reads CASSQDAPSNQPQHF. The CDR3, as DNA: TGTGCCAGCAGCCAAGACGCCCCTAGCAATCAGCCCCAGCATTTT.

This clonotype was picked up a small number of times. The chain joins TRBV4-1 to TRBJ1-2; D might be TRBD1 (5 bases). CDR3 length: 12 amino acids. CDR1 and CDR2 (germline): MGHRA, YSYEKL. The V end was cut by 2 bases, the J end by 7 bases, with 8 bases between. The CDR3 loop is CASSQSGCGYTF. In DNA form, the CDR3 reads TGCGCCAGCAGCCAATCAGGGTGTGGCTACACCTTC.

This sequence joins TRBV24-1 and TRBJ1-4; D unresolved. The germline V gene encodes CDR1 KGHDR and CDR2 SFDVKD. CDR3 length: 15 residues. Trimming pared 5 bases from V and 4 bases from J, leaving 13 bases between. CDR3 loop: CATSADGRNNEKLFF. CDR3 bases: TGTGCCACCAGTGCGGACGGCCGGAATAATGAAAAACTGTTTTTT.

The rearrangement uses TRBV28 and TRBJ1-5; TRBD1 might be the D (6 bases). With 5 bases removed from V and 1 base from J, the gap between germline ends came to 15 bases. The germline CDR1 and CDR2 sequences are MDHEN and SYDVKM. The CDR3 contains 16 residues. The CDR3 DNA sequence: TGTGCCAGCAGTGACCCGGGGGGGGCGAGCAATCAGCCCCAGCATTTT. This sequence encodes CASSDPGGASNQPQHF.

This clonotype was seen more than once but under ten times. This rearrangement joins TRBV5-6 to TRBJ2-4, with 9 bases lining up with TRBD1. Germline V gives CDR1 SGHDT, CDR2 YYEEEE. The V and J ends lost 5 bases and 6 bases, in that order; junction bases with no gene match: 3. The CDR3 is 13 amino acids. The CDR3 DNA reads TGTGCCAGCAGGGGACAGGGTGGAAACATTCAGTACTTC. Protein product: CASRGQGGNIQYF.

V is TRBV28 and J is TRBJ2-1, with 8 bases aligning to TRBD2. Germline loops: CDR1 MDHEN, CDR2 SYDVKM. The trim removed 6 bases at V and 6 bases at J, leaving 13 bases unmatched. CDR3 size: 16 residues. CDR3 protein: CASSLHRASGPNEQFF. In nucleotides, the CDR3 is TGTGCCAGCAGCCTACATCGGGCTAGCGGGCCCAATGAGCAGTTCTTC.

This clonotype was seen more than once but under ten times. The gene calls are TRBV7-9 and TRBJ1-2, with a tentative D call TRBD1 (5 bases). The V end was cut by 5 bases, the J end by 1 base, with 8 bases between. The CDR3 spans 13 residues. Germline values: CDR1 SEHNR, CDR2 FQNEAQ (reference sequence). CDR3 loop: CASSPQDNYGYTF. In nucleotides, the CDR3 is TGTGCCAGCAGCCCACAGGATAACTATGGCTACACCTTC.

This chain joins TRBV5-1 and TRBJ2-7; tentative D call: TRBD2 (6 bases). The V end lost 5 bases, the J end lost 6 bases, and 18 bases lay between the germline ends. CDR3 length: 14 amino acids. Germline assignment: CDR1 SGHRS and CDR2 YFSETQ. Here the CDR3 DNA reads TGCGCCAGCAGGTCGCCGGGACTCAACTCCGAGCAGTACTTC. Translating it yields CASRSPGLNSEQYF.

This clonotype has a handful of counts. This chain joins TRBV6-1 and TRBJ1-2; no definite D call. Germline lookup yields CDR1 MNHNS and CDR2 SASEGT. This CDR3 region has 16 residues. Trimming took 6 bases from V and 1 from J, leaving 18 bases between them. CDR3 sequence: CASSVIDGRFNYGYTF. CDR3 bases: TGTGCCAGCAGCGTTATCGACGGACGATTTAACTATGGCTACACCTTC.

The chain joins TRBV27 to TRBJ1-2; D perhaps matches TRBD1 (5 bases). Germline loops: CDR1 MNHEY, CDR2 SMNVEV (reference sequence). This CDR3 comprises 14 residues. Trimming took off 6 bases at V and 5 bases at J, with 16 bases between the two ends. This chain's CDR3 is CASSPGGARYGYTF. Here the CDR3 DNA reads TGTGCCAGCAGCCCCGGCGGGGCGCGTTATGGCTACACCTTC.

The genes are TRBV20-1 and TRBJ1-2; D may be TRBD1 (6 bases). The germline V gene has CDR1 DFQATT and CDR2 SNEGSKA (reference sequence). Trimming removed 5 bases at V and 2 bases at J, with 18 bases between. CDR3 length: 15 amino acids. The CDR3 protein is CSAPSSQTGNYGYTF. CDR3 nucleotides: TGCAGTGCTCCCTCTTCGCAGACAGGCAACTATGGCTACACCTTC.

This clonotype showed up just once. The rearrangement joins TRBV7-3 to TRBJ1-1; D perhaps matches TRBD1 (5 bases). This CDR3 spans 16 amino acids. Trimming cost V 1 base and J 4 bases, with 16 bases left between them. Germline CDR1 SGHTA, CDR2 FQGTGA. CDR3 nucleotides: TGTGCCAGCAGCTTAAAATTAGTGGCAGGGAGCACTGAAGCTTTCTTT. Protein product: CASSLKLVAGSTEAFF.

Concerning this clonotype itself: At one of its ends the junction is not consistent with the germline gene, which may arise from a read error. The genes are TRBV28 and TRBJ1-2, with D maybe TRBD1 (5 bases). CDR3 length: 14 residues. Germline V gives CDR1 MDHEN, CDR2 SYDVKM. CDR3 nucleotides: TGCGCCAGCATGGGCGACAGAGCCAACTATGGCTACACCTTC. Its protein is CASMGDRANYGYTF.

This chain joins TRBV7-2 and TRBJ1-5, with D perhaps matching TRBD1 (5 bases). V was trimmed by 7 bases and J by 0 bases, leaving 16 bases between them. Germline CDR1 SGHTA, CDR2 FQGNSA. The CDR3 is made up of 16 amino acids. The CDR3 DNA is TGTGCCAGCACCAAGTCCAGGGACTTTAGCAATCAGCCCCAGCATTTT. This codes for CASTKSRDFSNQPQHF.

V is TRBV6-1 and J is TRBJ1-6, with TRBD1 as a possible D gene (5 bases). The germline V and J ends were trimmed by 3 bases and 13 bases, with 13 bases remaining between them. Germline assignment: CDR1 MNHNS and CDR2 SASEGT. The CDR3 runs to 13 residues. This CDR3 is CASSEGTGGPLHF. In DNA, the CDR3 is TGTGCCAGCAGTGAGGGGACGGGTGGTCCCCTCCACTTT.

The rearrangement joins TRBV2 to TRBJ2-4; 7 bases agree with TRBD1. CDR1 SNHLY and CDR2 FYNNEI come from the germline V gene. The CDR3 is made up of 13 amino acids. The junction had 1 base not matched to a gene; V was cut back by 7 bases and J by 1 base. DNA of the CDR3: TGTGCCAGCAAGGACAGGGCCAAAAACATTCAGTACTTC. Amino acid sequence: CASKDRAKNIQYF.

This clonotype appeared a few times. The V and J genes are TRBV27 and TRBJ2-5, with unresolved D. Deletions cut 4 bases from V and 1 base from J, with 16 bases between. CDR1 is MNHEY, CDR2 SMNVEV, per germline (reference sequence). The CDR3 consists of 16 residues. CDR3 in amino acids: CASSYSQVMVQETQYF. For the CDR3, the DNA is TGTGCCAGCAGTTACAGCCAGGTTATGGTCCAAGAGACCCAGTACTTC.

As regards this clonotype: The junction shows a germline mismatch at one end, possibly a read error. CDR3 bases: TGTGCCAGCAGCTCGCTAGCGGGACCTTCCTACGAGCAGCACTTC. Protein: CASSSLAGPSYEQHF. The V gene is TRBV7-9, the J gene TRBJ2-7; 9 bases are shared with TRBD2. CDR1 and CDR2 (germline): SEHNR, FQNEAQ (reference sequence). The CDR3 has 15 residues.

Turning to this clonotype: One junction end disagrees with the germline gene, perhaps due to a read error. V gene TRBV3-1 combines with J gene TRBJ1-2; 9 bases match TRBD1. The CDR3 is 14 residues long. Germline V gives CDR1 LGHDT, CDR2 YNNKEL (reference sequence). DNA of the CDR3: TGTGCCGGCAGCCATGAGAACAGGGGGCGCGGCTACACCTTC. It yields the protein CAGSHENRGRGYTF.

V usage is TRBV6-1 and J usage is TRBJ2-1; no reliable D call. The CDR3 length is 13 residues. Germline loops: CDR1 MNHNS, CDR2 SASEGT. The V end lost 2 bases, the J end lost 9 bases, and 11 bases lay between the germline ends. CDR3 in DNA: TGTGCCAGCAGTGAAAACATCTTGGGTGAGCAGTTCTTC. Translation: CASSENILGEQFF.

Concerning this clonotype: Relative to the germline gene, one junction end is altered; a read error may explain this. V and J are TRBV9 and TRBJ2-3; TRBD2 agrees at 9 bases. This CDR3 comprises 15 residues. The germline gives CDR1 SGDLS, CDR2 YYNGEE. The CDR3 protein is CASSVGGGASDTQYF. CDR3 DNA sequence: TGTGCTAGCAGCGTAGGCGGGGGGGCATCAGATACGCAGTATTTT.

This clonotype was detected only a few times. This sequence joins TRBV5-1 and TRBJ1-5; tentative D call: TRBD1 (6 bases). Trimming took off 0 bases at V and 3 bases at J, with 13 bases between the two ends. Per the germline V gene, CDR1 is SGHRS and CDR2 is YFSETQ. The CDR3 runs 16 residues. CDR3 in DNA: TGCGCCAGCAGCTTGGATCCTCAGGGGTCCAATCAGCCCCAGCATTTT. Its protein is CASSLDPQGSNQPQHF.

This chain links TRBV7-9 with TRBJ1-5; 10 nucleotides align to TRBD1. The CDR3 runs 15 residues. Germline loops: CDR1 SEHNR, CDR2 FQNEAQ (reference sequence). The trim removed 5 bases at V and 2 bases at J, leaving 3 bases unmatched. CDR3 region: CASSMTGGGNQPQHF. CDR3 DNA: TGTGCCAGCAGCATGACAGGGGGCGGCAATCAGCCCCAGCATTTT.

This clonotype turned up a few times. The chain is built from TRBV7-8 and TRBJ1-2, with a possible D match to TRBD1 (6 bases). The CDR3 runs 16 residues. V lost 1 base and J 4 bases, leaving 16 bases between the germline ends. CDR1 and CDR2 (germline): SGHVS, FQNEAQ. For the CDR3, the DNA is TGTGCCAGCAGCTTAGTTGCTCCCCAGGGGAGCTATGGCTACACCTTC. Its protein is CASSLVAPQGSYGYTF.

This clonotype was seen a handful of times. CDR3 loop: CASSPGTLPNEQFF. The CDR3 DNA is TGTGCCAGCAGCCCGGGGACTCTCCCAAATGAGCAGTTCTTC. The chain couples TRBV9 to TRBJ2-1; TRBD2 is a possible D gene (6 bases). Germline V lookup: CDR1 SGDLS, CDR2 YYNGEE. Between the trimmed V and J ends, which lost 4 bases and 7 bases, there was a span of 15 bases. This CDR3 spans 14 amino acids.

The chain employs TRBV4-1 and TRBJ2-4; D is undetermined. The J call may be in error: the DNA end matches TRBJ2-5 better. CDR1 is MGHRA and CDR2 is YSYEKL in the germline V gene. CDR3 length: 14 residues. The CDR3 sequence: CASSQERLAETQYF. For the CDR3, the DNA is TGCGCCAGCAGCCAAGAGCGGTTAGCAGAGACCCAGTACTTC.

Of note for this clonotype: At one boundary the junction diverges from the germline segment, which might be a read error. This chain joins TRBV7-7 and TRBJ2-5; D is uncertain. The germline gives CDR1 SSHAT, CDR2 FNYEAQ (reference sequence). This CDR3 region has 15 residues. The CDR3 DNA is TGTGCTAGCAACTTTACTCCGGTTGGGCAAGAGACCCAGTACTTC. Translation: CASNFTPVGQETQYF.

The V and J genes are TRBV27 and TRBJ1-1; tentatively, D is TRBD1 (6 bases). The CDR3 contains 18 residues. The ends were cut back, 3 bases at V and 3 bases at J, with 23 bases in the middle. The V gene's germline CDR1 is MNHEY and CDR2 SMNVEV (reference sequence). In DNA, the CDR3 is TGTGCCAGCAGTTTTCGGGTTGTAGGGGGGGTGGTCGACACTGAAGCTTTCTTT. Its protein product is CASSFRVVGGVVDTEAFF.

The rearrangement joins TRBV6-2 or TRBV6-3 to TRBJ2-3; unclear D gene. Germline assignment: CDR1 MNHEY and CDR2 SVGEGT. The CDR3 consists of 15 residues. Deletions cut 4 bases from V and 3 bases from J, with 14 bases between. The CDR3 loop is CASSFRRAYTDTQYF. The CDR3 DNA is TGTGCCAGCAGTTTTCGACGAGCTTATACAGATACGCAGTATTTT.

The chain carries TRBV27 and TRBJ2-3; 8 bases match TRBD1. J gave up 6 bases and V 6 bases, and 2 bases lay outside the gene matches. This CDR3 has 12 residues. Looked up from germline, CDR1 is MNHEY and CDR2 is SMNVEV (reference sequence). CDR3 in DNA: TGTGCCAGCAGACGGACAGGGGATACGCAGTATTTT. Protein product: CASRRTGDTQYF.